A selection of T cell receptor beta chains follows, all from one sample in a study of T cell responses to AZD1222 COVID-19 vaccine. The assay was immunoSEQ multiplex PCR, and TCRdb's table has in-frame clones only and misses some. The repertoire has some 160,000 clones, approximately 90% of them found once; the top ten carry about 4.5%. Sequences were derived from peripheral blood, sampled on day 0 of AZD1222 vaccination. The receptors come from an adult in good health. Each CDR3 is given with its conserved first and last residue. D genes are given only for firm matches. Where a row states a size, it is once, few, many or the class of an expanded clone; other rows omit it.

clone size	V gene	J gene	D gene	CDR3 DNA	CDR3 protein
few	TRBV12-3/TRBV12-4	TRBJ2-7	TRBD1	TGTGCCAGCGGACAGGTGGTCTACGAGCAGTACTTC	CASGQVVYEQYF
-	TRBV5-1	TRBJ2-3	-	TGCGCCAGCAGCTTGCAACAGGGCACAGATACGCAGTATTTT	CASSLQQGTDTQYF
-	TRBV28	TRBJ1-5	-	TGTGCCAGCAGCTCAGGGGAGGTGGGGAATCAGCCCCAGCATTTT	CASSSGEVGNQPQHF
-	TRBV27	TRBJ1-2	TRBD1	TGTGCCAGCAGTTTATCCTGGACAGGGTGGGGCTACACCTTC	CASSLSWTGWGYTF
-	TRBV28	TRBJ1-1	-	TGTGCCAGCAGTTTGAGACGGCTCGAAGCTTTCTTT	CASSLRRLEAFF
-	TRBV2	TRBJ1-2	-	TGTGCCAGCACCAGGGTTCGGGGCTACACCTTC	CASTRVRGYTF
once	TRBV28	TRBJ2-7	TRBD1	TGTGCCAGCAGTTTGCCGACAGGGAACGAGCAGTACTTC	CASSLPTGNEQYF
few	TRBV5-5	TRBJ1-2	-	TGTGCCAGCAGCTGGGGTGCCGGTAACTATGGCTACACCTTC	CASSWGAGNYGYTF
-	TRBV5-4	TRBJ1-3	TRBD1	TGTGCCAGCAGCTTGGACAGGGGTTGGGGAAACACCATATATTTT	CASSLDRGWGNTIYF
-	TRBV20-1	TRBJ2-7	TRBD1	TGCAGTGCCAGGGGACAGGAGCAGTACTTC	CSARGQEQYF
-	TRBV7-5	TRBJ2-1	-	TGTGCCAGAAGCCCCAAGCGGGTAGCGGTCAGCTCCTACAATGAGCAGTTCTTC	CARSPKRVAVSSYNEQFF
-	TRBV5-1	TRBJ2-1	-	TGCGCCAGCAGCTTGGCCTCAGCCCCCTACAATGAGCAGTTCTTC	CASSLASAPYNEQFF
once	TRBV19	TRBJ2-7	TRBD1	TGTGCCAGCGCCGGGACAGCCGCCTCCTACGAGCAGTACTTC	CASAGTAASYEQYF
-	TRBV11-2	TRBJ2-7	TRBD2	TGTGCCAGCAGCTTACCAGCTAGCGGGAGCTCGGACTACGAGCAGTACTTC	CASSLPASGSSDYEQYF
few	TRBV15	TRBJ1-5	-	TGTGCCACCAGCAGAGATAGGGGGAGCAATCAGCCCCAGCATTTT	CATSRDRGSNQPQHF
-	TRBV11-3	TRBJ1-2	-	TGTGCCAGCAGCTTCGAAGGCTATAGCTATGGCTACACCTTC	CASSFEGYSYGYTF
-	TRBV6-5	TRBJ2-1	-	TGTGCCAGCACCCGTGGACTTTCCAACAATGAGCAGTTCTTC	CASTRGLSNNEQFF
-	TRBV10-2	TRBJ2-1	-	TGCGCCAGCAGTGGTGAACCGGGACTCCGCGCCAATGAGCAGTTCTTC	CASSGEPGLRANEQFF
-	TRBV3-1/TRBV3-2	TRBJ2-7	TRBD1	TGTGCCAGCAGCCGACAGGGGGCCTCCTACGAGCAGTACTTC	CASSRQGASYEQYF
-	TRBV19	TRBJ2-2	-	TGTGCCAGTAGTTTATGGGGGAACACCGGGGAGCTGTTTTTT	CASSLWGNTGELFF
-	TRBV5-4	TRBJ2-1	TRBD2	TGTGCCAGCAGCGGGTCTAGCGGGAGTACTTACAATGAGCAGTTCTTC	CASSGSSGSTYNEQFF
-	TRBV27	TRBJ1-1	-	TGTGCCAGCAGTCACCCCCCGGGGAACACTGAAGCTTTCTTT	CASSHPPGNTEAFF
-	TRBV3-1/TRBV3-2	TRBJ1-2	TRBD1	TGTGCCAGCAGCTCGACAGGGGGGAACTATGGCTACACCTTC	CASSSTGGNYGYTF
-	TRBV5-5	TRBJ2-7	-	TGTGCCAGCAGCTTCGGCCGCGGGAACTCCTACGAGCAGTACTTC	CASSFGRGNSYEQYF
-	TRBV5-1	TRBJ1-3	-	TGCGCCAGCAGCTTGGAGGCAGACTCTGGAAACACCATATATTTT	CASSLEADSGNTIYF
-	TRBV28	TRBJ1-1	-	TGTGCCAGCAGTTTGCTGAACACTGAAGCTTTCTTT	CASSLLNTEAFF
-	TRBV28	TRBJ2-7	TRBD2	TGTGCCAGCAGGACCGGGACTAGTCGTCAGGAGTACTTC	CASRTGTSRQEYF
-	TRBV5-5	TRBJ2-2	-	TGTGCCAGCAGCCAGGGGCGAAACACCGGGGAGCTGTTTTTT	CASSQGRNTGELFF
-	TRBV20-1	TRBJ2-7	-	TGCAGTGCTAGTTCGAGTACCTACGAGCAGTACTTC	CSASSSTYEQYF
-	TRBV4-1	TRBJ2-7	-	TGCGCCAGCAGCCAAGGGAGCCTATCGGCCTACGAGCAGTACTTC	CASSQGSLSAYEQYF
-	TRBV18	TRBJ2-1	TRBD1	TGTGCCAGCTCACCGCTCCAGGGGGCTTACAATGAGCAGTTCTTC	CASSPLQGAYNEQFF
-	TRBV2	TRBJ1-5	-	TGTGCCAGCAGTGGATTGACACAGGCCTTCGGGCCCCAGCATTTT	CASSGLTQAFGPQHF
-	TRBV2	TRBJ1-5	-	TGTGCCAGCTCCACGGGTTATCAGCCCCAGCATTTT	CASSTGYQPQHF
-	TRBV14	TRBJ2-2	TRBD2	TGTGCCAGCAGCCAAGATGAAAAGCGGGGGAACACCGGGGAGCTGTTTTTT	CASSQDEKRGNTGELFF
-	TRBV28	TRBJ2-7	-	TGTGCCAGCAGTTTAGTCCAATCCTACGAGCAGTACTTC	CASSLVQSYEQYF
-	TRBV21-1	TRBJ2-1	-	TGTGCCATCAACAATGAGCAGTTCTTC	CAINNEQFF
-	TRBV19	TRBJ2-3	-	TGTGCCAGTAGTATTCAACGGACTAGCACAGATACGCAGTATTTT	CASSIQRTSTDTQYF
-	TRBV5-1	TRBJ2-1	TRBD1	TGCGCCAGCAGCTTGACGGCCCTCAGGGGGCCATCCTACAATGAGCAGTTCTTC	CASSLTALRGPSYNEQFF
few	TRBV28	TRBJ2-1	TRBD2	TGTGCCAGCAAGGTAGGGACTAGCGGGAGGACGAGCTCCTACAATGAGCAGTTCTTC	CASKVGTSGRTSSYNEQFF